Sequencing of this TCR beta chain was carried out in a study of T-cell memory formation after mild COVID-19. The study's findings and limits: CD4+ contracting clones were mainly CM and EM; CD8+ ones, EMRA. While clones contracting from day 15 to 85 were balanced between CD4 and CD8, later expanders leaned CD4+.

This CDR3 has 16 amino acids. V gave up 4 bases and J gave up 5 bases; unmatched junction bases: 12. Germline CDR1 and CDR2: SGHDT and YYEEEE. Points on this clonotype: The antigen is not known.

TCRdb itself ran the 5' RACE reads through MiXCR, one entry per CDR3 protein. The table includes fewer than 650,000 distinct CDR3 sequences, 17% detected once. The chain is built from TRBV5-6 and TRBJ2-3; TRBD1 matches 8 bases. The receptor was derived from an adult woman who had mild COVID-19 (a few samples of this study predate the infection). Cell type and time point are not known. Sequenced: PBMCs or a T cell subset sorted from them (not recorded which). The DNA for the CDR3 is TGTGCCAGCAGCCGAACACTGGACAGGGTCCAAGATACGCAGTATTTT. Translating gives CASSRTLDRVQDTQYF.